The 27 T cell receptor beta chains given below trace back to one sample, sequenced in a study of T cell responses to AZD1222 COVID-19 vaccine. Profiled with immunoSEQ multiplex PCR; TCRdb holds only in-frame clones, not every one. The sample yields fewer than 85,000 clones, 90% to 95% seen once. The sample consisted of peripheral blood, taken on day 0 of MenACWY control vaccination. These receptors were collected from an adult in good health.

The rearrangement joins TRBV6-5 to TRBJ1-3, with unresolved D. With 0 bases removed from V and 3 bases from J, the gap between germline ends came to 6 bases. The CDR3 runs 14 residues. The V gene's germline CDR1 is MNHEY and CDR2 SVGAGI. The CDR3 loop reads CASSYSIGGNTIYF. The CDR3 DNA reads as TGTGCCAGCAGTTACTCGATAGGTGGAAACACCATATATTTT.

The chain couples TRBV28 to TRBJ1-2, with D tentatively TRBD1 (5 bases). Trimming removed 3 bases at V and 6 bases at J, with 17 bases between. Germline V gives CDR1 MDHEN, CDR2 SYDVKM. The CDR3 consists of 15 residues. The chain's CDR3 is CASSFPQGLSDGYTF. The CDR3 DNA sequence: TGTGCCAGCAGTTTCCCCCAGGGCTTGTCGGATGGCTACACCTTC.

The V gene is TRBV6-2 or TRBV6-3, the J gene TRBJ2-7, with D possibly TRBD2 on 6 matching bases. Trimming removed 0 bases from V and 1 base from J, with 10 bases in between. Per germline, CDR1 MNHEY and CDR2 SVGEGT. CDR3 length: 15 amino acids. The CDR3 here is CASSYSLADSYEQYF. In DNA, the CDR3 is TGTGCCAGCAGTTACTCACTAGCAGATTCCTACGAGCAGTACTTC.

CDR3 region: CASSQDRYEQYF. For the CDR3, the DNA is TGTGCCAGCAGCCAAGACCGATACGAGCAGTACTTC. The V gene is TRBV3-1 (or the pseudogene TRBV3-2), the J gene TRBJ2-7; D is unclear. V shed 0 bases and J shed 4 bases, with 4 bases lying between them. Germline V gene lookup returns CDR1 LGHDT and CDR2 YNNKEL (reference sequence). CDR3 size: 12 residues.

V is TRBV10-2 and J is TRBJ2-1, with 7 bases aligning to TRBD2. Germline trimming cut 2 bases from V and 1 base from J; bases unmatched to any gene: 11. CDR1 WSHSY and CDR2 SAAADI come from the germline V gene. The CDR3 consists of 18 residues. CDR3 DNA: TGCGCCAGCAGTGAGCTCTTCACTGAGCGGGGATCCTACAATGAGCAGTTCTTC. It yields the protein CASSELFTERGSYNEQFF.

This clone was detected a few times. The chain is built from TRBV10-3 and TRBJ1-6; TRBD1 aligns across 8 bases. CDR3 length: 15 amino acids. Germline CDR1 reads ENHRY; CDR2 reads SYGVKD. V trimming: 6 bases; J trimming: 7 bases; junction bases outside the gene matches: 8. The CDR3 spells CAIRPMGQENSPLHF. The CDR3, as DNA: TGTGCCATCAGGCCTATGGGACAGGAGAATTCACCCCTCCACTTT.

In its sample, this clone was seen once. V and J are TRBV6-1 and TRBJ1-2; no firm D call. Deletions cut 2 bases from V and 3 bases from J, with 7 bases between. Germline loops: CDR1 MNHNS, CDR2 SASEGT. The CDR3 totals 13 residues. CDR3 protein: CASSERPHYGYTF. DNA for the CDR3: TGTGCCAGCAGTGAACGCCCGCACTATGGCTACACCTTC.

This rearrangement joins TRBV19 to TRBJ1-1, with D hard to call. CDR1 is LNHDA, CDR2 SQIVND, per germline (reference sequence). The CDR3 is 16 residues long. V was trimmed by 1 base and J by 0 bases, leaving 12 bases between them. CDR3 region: CASSIVGRPLNTEAFF. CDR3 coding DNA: TGTGCCAGTAGTATAGTCGGCAGGCCCTTGAACACTGAAGCTTTCTTT.

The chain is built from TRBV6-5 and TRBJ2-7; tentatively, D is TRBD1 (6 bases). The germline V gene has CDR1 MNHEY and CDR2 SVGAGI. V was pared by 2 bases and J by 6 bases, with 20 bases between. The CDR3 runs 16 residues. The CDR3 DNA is TGTGCCAGCAGTTACCCATTCCGGTCCACAGGGACCGAGCAGTACTTC. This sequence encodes CASSYPFRSTGTEQYF.

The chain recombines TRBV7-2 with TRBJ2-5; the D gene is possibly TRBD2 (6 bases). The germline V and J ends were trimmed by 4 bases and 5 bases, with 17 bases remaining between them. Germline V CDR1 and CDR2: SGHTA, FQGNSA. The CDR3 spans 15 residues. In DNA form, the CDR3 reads TGTGCCAGCAGCTCCCCAGTCCCCCGGGGGGAGACCCAGTACTTC. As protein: CASSSPVPRGETQYF.

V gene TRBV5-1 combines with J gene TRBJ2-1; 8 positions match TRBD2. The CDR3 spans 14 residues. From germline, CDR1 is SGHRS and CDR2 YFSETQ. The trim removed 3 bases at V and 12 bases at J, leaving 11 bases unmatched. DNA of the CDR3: TGCGCCAGCAGCTCCGGTACACGGGAGGGCCGGCAGTTCTTC. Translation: CASSSGTREGRQFF.

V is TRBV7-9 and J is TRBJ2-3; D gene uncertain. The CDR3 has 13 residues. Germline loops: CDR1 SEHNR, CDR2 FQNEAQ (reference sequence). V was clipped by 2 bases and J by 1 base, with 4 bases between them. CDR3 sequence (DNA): TGTGCCAGCAGCTTACAAGGCACAGATACGCAGTATTTT. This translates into CASSLQGTDTQYF.

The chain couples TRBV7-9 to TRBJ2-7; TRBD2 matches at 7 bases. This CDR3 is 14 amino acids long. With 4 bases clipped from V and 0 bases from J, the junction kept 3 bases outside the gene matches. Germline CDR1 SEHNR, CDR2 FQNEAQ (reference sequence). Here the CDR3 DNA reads TGTGCCAGCAGCTGGAGCGGGAACTCCTACGAGCAGTACTTC. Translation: CASSWSGNSYEQYF.

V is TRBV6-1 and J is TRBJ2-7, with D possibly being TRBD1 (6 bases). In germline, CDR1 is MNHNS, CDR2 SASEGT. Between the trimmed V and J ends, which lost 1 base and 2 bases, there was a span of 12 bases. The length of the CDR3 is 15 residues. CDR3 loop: CASSEVGTWPYEQYF. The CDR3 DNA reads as TGTGCCAGCAGTGAAGTAGGGACATGGCCCTACGAGCAGTACTTC.

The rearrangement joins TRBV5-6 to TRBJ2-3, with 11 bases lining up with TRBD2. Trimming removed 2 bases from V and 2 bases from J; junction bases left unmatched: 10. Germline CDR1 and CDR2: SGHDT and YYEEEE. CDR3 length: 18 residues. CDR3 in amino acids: CASSFRLGLAGFTDTQYF. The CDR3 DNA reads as TGTGCCAGCAGCTTCAGGTTAGGACTAGCGGGCTTCACAGATACGCAGTATTTT.

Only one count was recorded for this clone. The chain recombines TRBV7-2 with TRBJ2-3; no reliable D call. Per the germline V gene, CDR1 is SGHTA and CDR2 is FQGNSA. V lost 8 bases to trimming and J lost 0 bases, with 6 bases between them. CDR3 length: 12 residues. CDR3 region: CASVQSTDTQYF. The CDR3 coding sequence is TGTGCCAGCGTCCAAAGCACAGATACGCAGTATTTT.

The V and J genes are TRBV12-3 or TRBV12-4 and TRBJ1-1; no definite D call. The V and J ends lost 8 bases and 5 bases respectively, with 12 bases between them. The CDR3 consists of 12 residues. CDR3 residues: CASVRRRTEAFF. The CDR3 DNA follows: TGTGCCAGCGTGAGACGCCGAACTGAAGCTTTCTTT.

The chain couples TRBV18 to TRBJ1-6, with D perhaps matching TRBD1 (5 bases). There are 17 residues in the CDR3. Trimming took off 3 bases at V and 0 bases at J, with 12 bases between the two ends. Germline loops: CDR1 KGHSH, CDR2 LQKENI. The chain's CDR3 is CASSPEAGPSYNSPLHF. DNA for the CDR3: TGTGCCAGCTCACCCGAGGCGGGGCCCTCCTATAATTCACCCCTCCACTTT.

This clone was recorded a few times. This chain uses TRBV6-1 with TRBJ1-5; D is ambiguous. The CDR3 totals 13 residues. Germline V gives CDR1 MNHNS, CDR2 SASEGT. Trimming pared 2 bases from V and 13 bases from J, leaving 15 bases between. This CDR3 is CASSENSQVAQHF. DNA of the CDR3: TGTGCCAGCAGTGAAAATAGTCAGGTGGCGCAGCATTTT.

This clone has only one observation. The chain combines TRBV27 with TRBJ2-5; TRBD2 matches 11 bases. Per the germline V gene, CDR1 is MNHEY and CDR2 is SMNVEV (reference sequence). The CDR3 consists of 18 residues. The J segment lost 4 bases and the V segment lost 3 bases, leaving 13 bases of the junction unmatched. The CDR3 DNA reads TGTGCCAGCAGTTTTTCCGGGGTAGCGGGAGGGGGTCGAGAGACCCAGTACTTC. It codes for CASSFSGVAGGGRETQYF.

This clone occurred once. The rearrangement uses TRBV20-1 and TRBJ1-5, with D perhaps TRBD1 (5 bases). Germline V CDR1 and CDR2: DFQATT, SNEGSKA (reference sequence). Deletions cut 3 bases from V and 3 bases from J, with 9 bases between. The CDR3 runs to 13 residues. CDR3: CSASQGSNQPQHF. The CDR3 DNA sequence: TGCAGTGCTAGTCAGGGTTCCAATCAGCCCCAGCATTTT.

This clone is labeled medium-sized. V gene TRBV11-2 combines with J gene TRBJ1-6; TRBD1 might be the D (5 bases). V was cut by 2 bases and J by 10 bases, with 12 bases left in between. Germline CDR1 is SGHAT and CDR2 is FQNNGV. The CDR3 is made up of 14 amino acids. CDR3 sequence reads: CASSLSRAGSPLHF. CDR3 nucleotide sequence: TGTGCCAGCAGCTTATCCAGGGCAGGGTCACCCCTCCACTTT.

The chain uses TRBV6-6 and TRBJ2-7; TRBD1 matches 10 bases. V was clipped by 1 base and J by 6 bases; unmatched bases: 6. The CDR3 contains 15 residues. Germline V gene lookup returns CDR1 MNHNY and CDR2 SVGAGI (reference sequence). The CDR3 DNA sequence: TGTGCCAGCAGTTACTGGGGGACAGGGGTAGCCGAGCAGTACTTC. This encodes CASSYWGTGVAEQYF.

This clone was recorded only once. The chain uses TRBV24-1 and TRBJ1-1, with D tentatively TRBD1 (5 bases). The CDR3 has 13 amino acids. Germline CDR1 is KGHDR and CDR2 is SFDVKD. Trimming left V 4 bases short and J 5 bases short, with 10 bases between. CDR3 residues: CATSDRAGTEAFF. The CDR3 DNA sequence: TGTGCCACCAGTGACAGGGCGGGAACTGAAGCTTTCTTT.

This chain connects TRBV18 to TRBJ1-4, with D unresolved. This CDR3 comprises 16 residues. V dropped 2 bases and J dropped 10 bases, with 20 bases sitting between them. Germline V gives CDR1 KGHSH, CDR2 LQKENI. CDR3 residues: CASSPAAEGNSGKLFF. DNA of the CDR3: TGTGCCAGCTCACCAGCTGCGGAGGGCAACAGCGGAAAACTGTTTTTT.

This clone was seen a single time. The DNA of the CDR3 is TGTGCCAGCTCACCACTTCCAGGAGGCGGGGGAGATACGCAGTATTTT. The encoded protein is CASSPLPGGGGDTQYF. V and J are TRBV18 and TRBJ2-3; 7 bases line up with TRBD2. Trimming at V came to 1 base and at J to 5 bases, leaving 9 bases not matched to a gene. Germline V lookup: CDR1 KGHSH, CDR2 LQKENI. The CDR3 runs to 16 residues.

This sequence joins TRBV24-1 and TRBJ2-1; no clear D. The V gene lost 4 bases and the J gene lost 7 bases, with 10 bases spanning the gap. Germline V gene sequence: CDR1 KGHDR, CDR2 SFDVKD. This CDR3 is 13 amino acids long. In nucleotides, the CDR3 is TGTGCCACCAGTGACTCCCCCCGGAATGAGCAGTTCTTC. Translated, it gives CATSDSPRNEQFF.